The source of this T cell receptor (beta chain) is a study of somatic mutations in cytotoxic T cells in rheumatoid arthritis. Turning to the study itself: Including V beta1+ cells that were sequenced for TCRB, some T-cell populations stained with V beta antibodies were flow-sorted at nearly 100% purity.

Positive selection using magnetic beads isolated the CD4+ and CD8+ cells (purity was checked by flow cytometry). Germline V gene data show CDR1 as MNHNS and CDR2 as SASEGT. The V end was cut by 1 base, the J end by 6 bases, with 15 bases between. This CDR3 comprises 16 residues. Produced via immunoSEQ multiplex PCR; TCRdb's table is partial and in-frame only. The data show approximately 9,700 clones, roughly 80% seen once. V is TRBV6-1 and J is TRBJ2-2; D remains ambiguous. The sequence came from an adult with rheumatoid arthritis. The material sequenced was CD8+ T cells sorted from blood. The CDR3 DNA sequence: TGTGCCAGCAGTGAAGTAATTCACCCGGGCGCCGGGGAGCTGTTTTTT. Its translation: CASSEVIHPGAGELFF.